This T cell receptor (beta chain) appears in the sequencing data of a study of OX40 agonist ivuxolimab in advanced cancers. The wider study: The patients received agonistic anti-OX40 (CD134) antibody ivuxolimab. With a range of 23 to 79, age averaged approximately 54 years, and nearly 85% were male. Findings and caveats of the study: Part of the nonresponder group also had normalized T-cell clonal expansion that was low. At 0.1 to 3.0 mg/kg and by week 6, clonal expansion occurred in CD4+ and CD8+ blood T cells.

Comments on this clone: Its cognate antigen is unknown.

Germline V gene data show CDR1 as LNHDA and CDR2 as SQIVND (reference sequence). With 3 bases removed from V and 5 bases from J, the gap between germline ends came to 10 bases. The CDR3 runs to 13 residues. The method was immunoSEQ multiplex PCR; TCRdb's version includes in-frame clones alone and lacks a portion of them. The sample has roughly 34,000 clones, 65% to 75% seen once. The rearrangement links TRBV19 to TRBJ1-1; no clear D gene. This specimen was CD4+ or CD8+ T cells sorted from blood, taken in a trial of the OX40 agonist ivuxolimab. This clonotype was sampled from an adult with an advanced solid tumor such as melanoma, head and neck, liver or kidney cancer. This chain's CDR3 is CASSMQTWTEAFF. Here the CDR3 DNA reads TGTGCCAGTAGTATGCAGACATGGACTGAAGCTTTCTTT.